This T cell receptor (beta chain) was identified in a study of cytomegalovirus exposure and HLA in healthy donors. As for this clone: Its antigen is not known.

The PCR employed 60 Vbeta primers together with 13 Jbeta primers. Method: immunoSEQ multiplex PCR; TCRdb's copy keeps in-frame clones and lacks some. The repertoire holds some 140,000 clones, with roughly three quarters as singletons. Findings and caveats of the study: It was reported that the classifier diagnosed cytomegalovirus status with high specificity and sensitivity in both the original and validation cohorts.

Germline V gives CDR1 ENHRY, CDR2 SYGVKD. The CDR3 has 16 residues. The V and J ends lost 4 bases and 9 bases, in that order; junction bases with no gene match: 15. The sequencing input was PBMCs. The genes are TRBV10-3 and TRBJ2-1; 7 bases align to TRBD2. The clonotype comes from a young man in good health and CMV-seronegative. Here the CDR3 reads CAISVTGTTDPGEQFF. The CDR3 DNA reads TGTGCCATCAGTGTAACCGGGACTACAGACCCCGGTGAGCAGTTCTTC.